These 11 T cell receptor beta chains share one sample of origin, sequenced in a study of shared clonotypes between healthy human individuals. CD45RO-negative, CCR7-positively selected cells formed the naive CD8 fraction, excluding terminally differentiated effector memory CD45RA+ cells. TCRdb's copy holds only in-frame clones and misses some; the assay was immunoSEQ multiplex PCR. Counted here are under 600,000 clones, roughly 98% occurring once; the ten biggest clones make up more than 0.3%. The sequencing sample was made of naive CD8+ T cells sorted from blood. Receptors were obtained from a man younger than 40 in good health.

Here the CDR3 reads CSVDSGDGLYEQYF. The CDR3 region has the DNA TGCAGCGTTGATTCGGGAGACGGCTTGTACGAGCAGTACTTC. V and J are TRBV29-1 and TRBJ2-7; TRBD2 might be the D (6 bases). Looked up from germline, CDR1 is SQVTM and CDR2 is ANQGSEA. The CDR3 is made up of 14 amino acids. V dropped 3 bases and J dropped 4 bases, with 16 bases sitting between them.

The chain is built from TRBV10-1 and TRBJ2-1; D remains ambiguous. This CDR3 spans 13 amino acids. Trimming removed 3 bases from V and 8 bases from J, with 11 bases in between. The germline CDR1 and CDR2 sequences are WNHNN and SYGVQD (reference sequence). This chain's CDR3 is CASSDPTDYEQFF. For the CDR3, the DNA is TGCGCCAGCAGTGACCCAACGGATTATGAGCAGTTCTTC.

V usage is TRBV19 and J usage is TRBJ2-7; 8 nucleotides match TRBD2. The V gene's germline CDR1 is LNHDA and CDR2 SQIVND (reference sequence). This CDR3 comprises 15 residues. V lost 5 bases and J lost 0; bases outside the gene matches: 6. The CDR3 nucleotides read TGTGCCAGTAGTCTTTTTAGCGGGAACTCCTACGAGCAGTACTTC. Translation gives CASSLFSGNSYEQYF.

The rearrangement links TRBV14 to TRBJ2-1; possible D gene TRBD2, 7 bases. Germline CDR1 SGHDN, CDR2 FVKESK. This CDR3 has 19 residues. V lost 4 bases and J lost 10, with 32 bases in between. The CDR3 sequence is CASSRGLGTLEGGLVEQFF. The CDR3 nucleotides read TGTGCCAGCAGCCGAGGTTTAGGGACATTAGAGGGAGGGTTGGTCGAGCAGTTCTTC.

This clone was seen only once. The chain couples TRBV29-1 to TRBJ2-3, with D possibly TRBD2 on 5 matching bases. This CDR3 is 15 amino acids long. Trimming shortened V by 7 bases and J by 3 bases, and 20 bases separated the two germline ends. Germline CDR1 SQVTM, CDR2 ANQGSEA. The CDR3 DNA reads as TGCAGCGGGTCCGGCGGGTGGGAGAGTACAGATACGCAGTATTTT. It is translated as CSGSGGWESTDTQYF.

This chain uses TRBV14 with TRBJ2-6; D not certain. Germline values: CDR1 SGHDN, CDR2 FVKESK. The V end lost 1 base, the J end lost 0 bases, and 10 bases lay between the germline ends. This CDR3 region has 17 residues. The CDR3 DNA reads TGTGCCAGCAGCCAAGTCATGGAGAGCTCTGGGGCCAACGTCCTGACTTTC. Its translation is CASSQVMESSGANVLTF.

This chain joins TRBV6-5 and TRBJ2-7; a possible D gene is TRBD2 (6 bases). Germline lookup yields CDR1 MNHEY and CDR2 SVGAGI. The CDR3 covers 16 residues. The ends were cut back, 1 base at V and 2 bases at J, with 15 bases in the middle. The CDR3 sequence is CASSYFSGEQAYEQYF. Written as DNA, the CDR3 is TGTGCCAGCAGTTACTTTTCGGGGGAGCAGGCCTACGAGCAGTACTTC.

The V and J genes are TRBV7-9 and TRBJ2-2, with 15 bases fitting TRBD2. This CDR3 region has 19 residues. The germline V gene has CDR1 SEHNR and CDR2 FQNEAQ (reference sequence). V gave up 2 bases and J gave up 2 bases; unmatched junction bases: 6. CDR3 sequence reads: CASSLIGTSGRKNTGELFF. The CDR3 nucleotides are TGTGCCAGCAGCTTAATCGGGACTAGCGGGAGGAAAAACACCGGGGAGCTGTTTTTT.

This rearrangement joins TRBV13 to TRBJ2-2, with a weak D call TRBD2 (5 bases). V lost 4 bases and J 2 bases, leaving 11 bases between the germline ends. The germline V gene has CDR1 PRHDT and CDR2 FYEKMQ (reference sequence). The CDR3 runs 15 residues. The CDR3 spells CASSSRRGNTGELFF. The CDR3 DNA is TGTGCCAGCAGCTCCCGACGGGGAAACACCGGGGAGCTGTTTTTT. The full variable domain, in which reference TRBV13 and TRBJ2-2 provide the parts outside the CDR3, is AAGVIQSPRHLIKEKRETATLKCYPIPRHDTVYWYQQGPGQDPQFLISFYEKMQSDKGSIPDRFSAQQFSDYHSELNMSSLELGDSALYFCASSSRRGNTGELFFGEGSRLTVL.

The chain carries TRBV5-1 and TRBJ2-3; TRBD2 is a possible D gene (5 bases). This CDR3 spans 14 amino acids. Germline CDR1 reads SGHRS; CDR2 reads YFSETQ. The V end lost 3 bases, the J end lost 6 bases, and 14 bases lay between the germline ends. In nucleotides, the CDR3 is TGCGCCAGCAGCTATCCGGGAATAGTGGATACGCAGTATTTT. Amino acid sequence: CASSYPGIVDTQYF. Full variable domain (remainder filled in from reference TRBV5-1 and TRBJ2-3): KAGVTQTPRYLIKTRGQQVTLSCSPISGHRSVSWYQQTPGQGLQFLFEYFSETQRNKGNFPGRFSGRQFSNSRSEMNVSTLELGDSALYLCASSYPGIVDTQYFGPGTRLTVL.

The table lists this clone with a count of one. V and J are TRBV19 and TRBJ2-1; 10 bases fit TRBD2. The junction had 6 bases not matched to a gene; V was cut back by 4 bases and J by 0 bases. CDR3 size: 17 residues. Germline V CDR1 and CDR2: LNHDA, SQIVND (reference sequence). The CDR3: CASSKTSGIDSYNEQFF. Here the CDR3 DNA reads TGTGCCAGTAGTAAAACTAGCGGGATTGACTCCTACAATGAGCAGTTCTTC.